Given below is one TCR beta chain in context. Its antigen is not identified. The sample is drawn from a study of OX40 agonist ivuxolimab in advanced cancers. Study-wide context: A history of anti-PD-1, anti-PD-L1 or anti-CTLA-4 therapy was acceptable, and roughly 40% had some.

Patients were ineligible given autoimmune disease history or systemic immunosuppression. Blood got drawn at baseline, again on cycle 4 day 1, and then on cycle 7 day 1. The germline gives CDR1 MDHEN, CDR2 SYDVKM. The CDR3 length is 15 residues. Trimming took 3 bases from V and 7 from J, leaving 19 bases between them. Study-wide points: Among the lowest peripheral clonal expansion occurred in 0.1-3.0 mg/kg partial responders.

Assay: immunoSEQ multiplex PCR; the TCRdb copy retains only in-frame clones and omits some. The table shows about 55,000 clones, with more than 70% occurring only once. Source: CD4+ or CD8+ T cells sorted from blood, taken in a trial of the OX40 agonist ivuxolimab. The chain has TRBV28 and TRBJ2-7, with D perhaps matching TRBD1 (5 bases). The clonotype comes from an adult with an advanced solid tumor such as melanoma, head and neck, liver or kidney cancer. CDR3 in DNA: TGTGCCAGCAGTTTCCTGGACAACCTCCTTCGTGAGCAGTACTTC. Translated, it gives CASSFLDNLLREQYF.